The entry below describes one T cell receptor beta chain. What it binds is not known. Deletions cut 4 bases from V and 5 bases from J, with 12 bases between. CDR3 length: 15 amino acids. CDR1 is MNHEY and CDR2 is SVGAGI in the germline V gene. TCRdb's copy holds only in-frame clones and misses some; the assay was immunoSEQ multiplex PCR. Among 65,000 to 70,000 clones listed, 75% to 85% were seen once. The sample originates from a study of T cell responses to AZD1222 COVID-19 vaccine. On the study more broadly: Both about-4-week and about-12-week second-dose recipients were combined. Study-wide points: Reportedly, nearly half the spike-specific TCRs target unmutated variant regions. Increased Spike-specific TCR breadth and depth were observed after two AZD1222 doses. In a largely white British group with more females than males, clonal diversity was possibly underestimated.

This TCR was sampled from an adult in good health. This rearrangement joins TRBV6-5 to TRBJ1-6; D is perhaps TRBD1 (5 bases). This specimen was peripheral blood, taken on day 0 of AZD1222 vaccination. The CDR3 DNA follows: TGTGCCAGCAGTTTGGGGGGGGTGAATAATTCACCCCTCCACTTT. Translation gives CASSLGGVNNSPLHF.